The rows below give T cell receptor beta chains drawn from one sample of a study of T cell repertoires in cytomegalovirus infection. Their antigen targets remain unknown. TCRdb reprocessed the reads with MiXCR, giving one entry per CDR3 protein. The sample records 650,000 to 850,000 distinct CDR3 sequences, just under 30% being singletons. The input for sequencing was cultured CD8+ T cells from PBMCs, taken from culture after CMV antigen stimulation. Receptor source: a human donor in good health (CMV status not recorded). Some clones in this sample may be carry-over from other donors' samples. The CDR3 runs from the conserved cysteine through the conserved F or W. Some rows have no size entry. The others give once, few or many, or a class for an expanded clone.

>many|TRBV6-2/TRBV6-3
CASSYSSADSGRLSRGEAFF
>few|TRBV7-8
CASRRGVLSTDTQYF
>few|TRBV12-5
CASGLDHPGVGYGYTF
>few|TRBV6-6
CASSPTFQETQYF
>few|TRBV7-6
CASSFLVFPPGATNEKLFF
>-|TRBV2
CASSGGVSNQPQHF
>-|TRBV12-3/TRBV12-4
CASSAGLAGGPGTGELFF
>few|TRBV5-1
CASSSPGLATEAFF
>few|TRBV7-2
CASSLTGFVRAGELFF
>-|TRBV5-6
CASSLLSAEEWGNQPQHF
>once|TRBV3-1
CASSPFGRFTDTQYF
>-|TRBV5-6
CASSLFSSRVGEIF
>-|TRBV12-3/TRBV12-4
CASSFQWGRQALNTEAYF
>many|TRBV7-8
CASSPTGHGPQHF
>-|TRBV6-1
CANTMRLDYSGNTIYF
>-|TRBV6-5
CASSYSDGNEQYF
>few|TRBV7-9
CASSLAQGTLYGYTF
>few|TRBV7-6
CASTDWDIQNTEAFF
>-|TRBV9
CASRSGGGKNGYTF
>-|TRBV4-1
CASSQVQGASYEQYF
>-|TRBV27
CASSPDGTDNHPQHF
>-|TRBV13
CASGEGHPEKLFF
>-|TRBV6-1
CASSELYIGAGEGSPLHF
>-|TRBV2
CASSETPLVLKNTGELFF
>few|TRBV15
CATSSTVNTEAFF
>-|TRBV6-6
CASAVSGGAADTQYF
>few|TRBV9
CASSVEGQGMNTEAFF
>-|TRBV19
CASSIEEGVEWTGELFF
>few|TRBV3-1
CASSEPGQPNTEAFF
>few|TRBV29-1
CSVEVDSNQPQHF
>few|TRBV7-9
CASSFPPGQGVGDNEQFF
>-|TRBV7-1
CASSHIQAVEAFF
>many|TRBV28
CASSLLRTSGNNEQFF
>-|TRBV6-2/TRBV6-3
CASSRRSNQPQHF
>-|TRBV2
CASSVGRDSPNTGELFF
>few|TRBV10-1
CASSAPGATYEQYF
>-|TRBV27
CASNPGGVGGYTF
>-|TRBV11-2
CASSTSGGAIDTQYF
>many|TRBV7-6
CASSLEGYLNTEAFF
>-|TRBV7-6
CASIRGTLDNEQFF
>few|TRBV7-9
CASSWVQQGAGETQYF
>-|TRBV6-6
CASSYWLYQETQYF
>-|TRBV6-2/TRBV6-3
CASSPDGAHQPQHF
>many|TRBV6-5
CASSYARYADTQYF
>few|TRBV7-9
CASSKGTGPSRNYGYTF
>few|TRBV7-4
CASSSPSGGVHEQFF
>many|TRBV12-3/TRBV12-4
CASSVRGRTEAFF
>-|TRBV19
CASSISEGRREKLFF
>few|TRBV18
CASSPPMGTYSNQPQHF
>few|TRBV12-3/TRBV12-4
CASSFSSGWNTEAFF
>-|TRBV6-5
CASSYSAINNEQFF
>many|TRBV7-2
CASSFRGQGTSYEQYF
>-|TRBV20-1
CSARPRGQPEETQYF
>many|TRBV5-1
CASSGRQGRTEAFF
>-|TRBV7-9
CASTSRNEQFF
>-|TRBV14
CASGQTGNYGYTF
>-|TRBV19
CASSTVLWSNQPQHF
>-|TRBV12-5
CASGLVLQGTGYSNQPQHF